A selection of T cell receptor beta chains follows, all from one sample in a study of regulatory T cells in long-lasting Graves disease. MiXCR, applied by TCRdb to the multiplex PCR reads, yields one record per CDR3 protein. The profile covers approximately 400,000 distinct CDR3 sequences, with 15% to 18% appearing a single time and about a fifth taken by the ten largest. The starting material was peripheral blood mononuclear cells (PBMCs), obtained at new diagnosis, from a patient treated with antithyroid drugs. These receptors were obtained from a female donor with Graves disease. CDR3s include the opening cysteine and the closing phenylalanine or tryptophan. A D gene is named only where the DNA matches it firmly. A clone size is listed for some rows: how often the clone was seen (once, few, many), or a class if it is expanded.

CDR3 protein: CASSTNRDYNEQFF
CDR3 DNA: TGTGCCAGCAGCACGAACCGGGACTACAATGAGCAGTTCTTC
J gene: TRBJ2-1
clone size: many
D gene: .
V gene: TRBV7-2

CDR3 protein: CASSYGQPNSPLHF
CDR3 DNA: TGTGCCAGCAGTTACGGACAGCCCAATTCACCCCTCCACTTT
J gene: TRBJ1-6
clone size: few
D gene: .
V gene: TRBV6-5

CDR3 protein: CASSHPGLADRSYNEQFF
CDR3 DNA: TGTGCCAGCAGTCATCCGGGACTAGCGGACCGCTCCTACAATGAGCAGTTCTTC
J gene: TRBJ2-1
clone size: many
D gene: TRBD2
V gene: TRBV3-1

CDR3 protein: CSAGPGGYEQYF
CDR3 DNA: TGCAGTGCTGGCCCGGGGGGCTACGAGCAGTACTTC
J gene: TRBJ2-7
clone size: many
D gene: TRBD2
V gene: TRBV20-1

CDR3 protein: CASTTGQGSTEAFF
CDR3 DNA: TGTGCCAGCACCACCGGACAGGGAAGCACTGAAGCTTTCTTT
J gene: TRBJ1-1
clone size: .
D gene: TRBD1
V gene: TRBV28

CDR3 protein: CASSSPGAPYEQYF
CDR3 DNA: TGTGCCAGCAGTTCACCCGGGGCCCCCTACGAGCAGTACTTC
J gene: TRBJ2-7
clone size: many
D gene: .
V gene: TRBV27

CDR3 protein: CASSVDSLNMNTEAFF
CDR3 DNA: TGTGCCAGCAGTGTCGACAGTTTGAACATGAACACTGAAGCTTTCTTT
J gene: TRBJ1-1
clone size: many
D gene: .
V gene: TRBV7-2

CDR3 protein: CASSSFYREQYF
CDR3 DNA: TGTGCCAGCAGCTCATTTTACCGCGAGCAGTACTTC
J gene: TRBJ2-7
clone size: many
D gene: .
V gene: TRBV7-6

CDR3 protein: CASSHPGNLNSPLHF
CDR3 DNA: TGTGCCAGCAGCCACCCAGGAAACCTTAATTCACCCCTCCACTTT
J gene: TRBJ1-6
clone size: many
D gene: .
V gene: TRBV7-9

CDR3 protein: CASSFVGNSPLHF
CDR3 DNA: TGTGCCAGCAGCTTTGTGGGCAATTCACCCCTCCACTTT
J gene: TRBJ1-6
clone size: many
D gene: .
V gene: TRBV7-2

CDR3 protein: CASSYEFTNTEAFF
CDR3 DNA: TGTGCCAGCAGTTACGAATTCACAAACACTGAAGCTTTCTTT
J gene: TRBJ1-1
clone size: many
D gene: .
V gene: TRBV6-2/TRBV6-3

CDR3 protein: CSASLNGAQYF
CDR3 DNA: TGCAGTGCTAGCTTGAACGGAGCGCAGTATTTT
J gene: TRBJ2-3
clone size: many
D gene: .
V gene: TRBV20-1

CDR3 protein: CSASSPSYEQFF
CDR3 DNA: TGCAGTGCGAGCTCGCCTAGTTATGAGCAGTTCTTC
J gene: TRBJ2-1
clone size: many
D gene: .
V gene: TRBV20-1

CDR3 protein: CASSLAGRLTDTQYF
CDR3 DNA: TGTGCCAGCAGCTTAGCCGGCCGGCTAACAGATACGCAGTATTTT
J gene: TRBJ2-3
clone size: many
D gene: .
V gene: TRBV11-2

CDR3 protein: CASRSYTDTQYF
CDR3 DNA: TGTGCCAGCAGGTCTTACACAGATACGCAGTATTTT
J gene: TRBJ2-3
clone size: .
D gene: .
V gene: TRBV27

CDR3 protein: CASGSLAAIGEQYF
CDR3 DNA: TGCGCCAGCGGATCACTAGCGGCGATAGGCGAGCAGTACTTC
J gene: TRBJ2-7
clone size: many
D gene: TRBD2
V gene: TRBV10-2

CDR3 protein: CASSSLKGNTIYF
CDR3 DNA: TGTGCCAGTAGTAGCCTTAAAGGAAACACCATATATTTT
J gene: TRBJ1-3
clone size: .
D gene: .
V gene: TRBV19

CDR3 protein: CASRGQGVEGYGYTF
CDR3 DNA: TGTGCCAGTAGGGGACAGGGGGTAGAAGGCTATGGCTACACCTTC
J gene: TRBJ1-2
clone size: .
D gene: TRBD1
V gene: TRBV19

CDR3 protein: CASRQGAGAFF
CDR3 DNA: TGTGCCAGCAGACAGGGGGCTGGGGCTTTCTTT
J gene: TRBJ1-1
clone size: many
D gene: TRBD1
V gene: TRBV12-3/TRBV12-4

CDR3 protein: CASSTGTNLYGYTF
CDR3 DNA: TGTGCCAGCAGCACCGGGACTAACCTCTATGGCTACACCTTC
J gene: TRBJ1-2
clone size: many
D gene: .
V gene: TRBV12-3/TRBV12-4

CDR3 protein: CSAGGPGLAGGSIETQYF
CDR3 DNA: TGCAGTGCCGGCGGTCCCGGACTAGCGGGGGGGAGTATTGAGACCCAGTACTTC
J gene: TRBJ2-5
clone size: .
D gene: TRBD2
V gene: TRBV20-1

CDR3 protein: CASSPPAQTYEQYF
CDR3 DNA: TGTGCCAGCTCACCACCGGCCCAGACCTACGAGCAGTACTTC
J gene: TRBJ2-7
clone size: .
D gene: .
V gene: TRBV18

CDR3 protein: CASTGLAKDTGELFF
CDR3 DNA: TGTGCCAGCACGGGACTAGCAAAGGACACCGGGGAGCTGTTTTTT
J gene: TRBJ2-2
clone size: many
D gene: TRBD2
V gene: TRBV6-1

CDR3 protein: CAISEGQGNNYGYTF
CDR3 DNA: TGTGCCATCAGTGAAGGGCAGGGAAATAACTATGGCTACACCTTC
J gene: TRBJ1-2
clone size: many
D gene: .
V gene: TRBV10-3

CDR3 protein: CASSGPLGTGAFF
CDR3 DNA: TGTGCCAGTAGTGGGCCCCTGGGCACTGGAGCTTTCTTT
J gene: TRBJ1-1
clone size: .
D gene: .
V gene: TRBV19

CDR3 protein: CASSPGISYGYTF
CDR3 DNA: TGTGCCAGCAGCCCGGGTATTAGCTATGGCTACACCTTC
J gene: TRBJ1-2
clone size: many
D gene: .
V gene: TRBV12-3/TRBV12-4

CDR3 protein: CASSFSLAGVRGEQFF
CDR3 DNA: TGTGCCAGCAGTTTTTCCCTAGCGGGAGTACGAGGTGAGCAGTTCTTC
J gene: TRBJ2-1
clone size: .
D gene: TRBD2
V gene: TRBV12-3/TRBV12-4

CDR3 protein: CAWSDNPSGNTIYF
CDR3 DNA: TGTGCCTGGAGCGACAATCCCTCTGGAAACACCATATATTTT
J gene: TRBJ1-3
clone size: many
D gene: .
V gene: TRBV30

CDR3 protein: CASSLAANRDEQFF
CDR3 DNA: TGCGCCAGCAGCCTGGCGGCCAACAGAGATGAGCAGTTCTTC
J gene: TRBJ2-1
clone size: many
D gene: .
V gene: TRBV4-1

CDR3 protein: CSARGTWETQYF
CDR3 DNA: TGCAGTGCTAGGGGCACGTGGGAGACCCAGTACTTC
J gene: TRBJ2-5
clone size: many
D gene: .
V gene: TRBV20-1

CDR3 protein: CASSRAGGLHEQYF
CDR3 DNA: TGTGCCAGCAGTAGAGCGGGAGGGCTCCACGAGCAGTACTTC
J gene: TRBJ2-7
clone size: .
D gene: TRBD2
V gene: TRBV25-1

CDR3 protein: CASSPRGVAKNIQYF
CDR3 DNA: TGTGCCAGCAGCCCCCGAGGGGTGGCCAAAAACATTCAGTACTTC
J gene: TRBJ2-4
clone size: many
D gene: .
V gene: TRBV5-5

CDR3 protein: CASSENPGTEAFF
CDR3 DNA: TGCGCCAGCAGTGAGAATCCGGGCACTGAAGCTTTCTTT
J gene: TRBJ1-1
clone size: many
D gene: .
V gene: TRBV10-1

CDR3 protein: CASSLVLAGGPLSYEQYF
CDR3 DNA: TGTGCCAGCAGCTTAGTCTTAGCGGGAGGCCCGCTCTCCTACGAGCAGTACTTC
J gene: TRBJ2-7
clone size: .
D gene: TRBD2
V gene: TRBV7-2

CDR3 protein: CASSLVAGINEQFF
CDR3 DNA: TGTGCCAGCAGCTTAGTAGCGGGAATCAATGAGCAGTTCTTC
J gene: TRBJ2-1
clone size: few
D gene: TRBD2
V gene: TRBV7-2

CDR3 protein: CASSVDWRAGKNTEAFF
CDR3 DNA: TGTGCCAGCAGCGTTGACTGGCGGGCAGGGAAGAACACTGAAGCTTTCTTT
J gene: TRBJ1-1
clone size: .
D gene: .
V gene: TRBV9

CDR3 protein: CASSLLQGAKTEAFF
CDR3 DNA: TGTGCCAGCAGTCTCCTTCAGGGGGCGAAAACTGAAGCTTTCTTT
J gene: TRBJ1-1
clone size: many
D gene: TRBD1
V gene: TRBV11-2

CDR3 protein: CASSLRQAHYGYTF
CDR3 DNA: TGTGCCAGCAGTTTACGGCAGGCGCACTATGGCTACACCTTC
J gene: TRBJ1-2
clone size: many
D gene: .
V gene: TRBV12-3/TRBV12-4

CDR3 protein: CASSLSLRRTATDTQYF
CDR3 DNA: TGTGCCAGCAGCTTAAGTCTCCGTAGGACAGCGACAGATACGCAGTATTTT
J gene: TRBJ2-3
clone size: many
D gene: .
V gene: TRBV7-2

CDR3 protein: CASSLGTEGYTF
CDR3 DNA: TGTGCCAGCAGCCTAGGGACAGAGGGCTACACCTTC
J gene: TRBJ1-2
clone size: many
D gene: TRBD1
V gene: TRBV11-2

CDR3 protein: CANYTLTYEQYF
CDR3 DNA: TGTGCCAACTATACCCTCACCTACGAGCAGTACTTC
J gene: TRBJ2-7
clone size: many
D gene: .
V gene: TRBV7-6

CDR3 protein: CASSHRDGNEQFF
CDR3 DNA: TGTGCCAGCAGCCACAGGGATGGAAATGAGCAGTTCTTC
J gene: TRBJ2-1
clone size: many
D gene: .
V gene: TRBV3-1

CDR3 protein: CASTLGVGYGYTF
CDR3 DNA: TGTGCCAGCACCCTAGGGGTTGGCTATGGCTACACCTTC
J gene: TRBJ1-2
clone size: many
D gene: .
V gene: TRBV25-1

CDR3 protein: CSAEGASTDTQYF
CDR3 DNA: TGCAGCGCTGAGGGGGCGAGTACAGATACGCAGTATTTT
J gene: TRBJ2-3
clone size: .
D gene: TRBD1
V gene: TRBV29-1

CDR3 protein: CASSISLVGDEKLFF
CDR3 DNA: TGTGCCAGTAGTATCAGTCTTGTGGGCGATGAAAAACTGTTTTTT
J gene: TRBJ1-4
clone size: .
D gene: .
V gene: TRBV19

CDR3 protein: CASSVDTGTREAFF
CDR3 DNA: TGTGCCAGCAGCGTAGATACAGGGACCCGTGAAGCTTTCTTT
J gene: TRBJ1-1
clone size: many
D gene: .
V gene: TRBV9

CDR3 protein: CASSLRTAGANVLTF
CDR3 DNA: TGTGCCAGCAGTTTGCGGACCGCTGGGGCCAACGTCCTGACTTTC
J gene: TRBJ2-6
clone size: many
D gene: .
V gene: TRBV12-3/TRBV12-4

CDR3 protein: CASSATISGANVLTF
CDR3 DNA: TGTGCCAGCAGCGCGACCATCTCTGGGGCCAACGTCCTGACTTTC
J gene: TRBJ2-6
clone size: many
D gene: .
V gene: TRBV11-1

CDR3 protein: CASAATDSLNTEAFF
CDR3 DNA: TGTGCCAGCGCCGCCACTGACAGTTTGAACACTGAAGCTTTCTTT
J gene: TRBJ1-1
clone size: many
D gene: .
V gene: TRBV6-2/TRBV6-3

CDR3 protein: CASRNLQGRTTEAFF
CDR3 DNA: TGTGCCAGCAGAAATCTACAGGGTCGGACGACTGAAGCTTTCTTT
J gene: TRBJ1-1
clone size: .
D gene: .
V gene: TRBV27

CDR3 protein: CSATGAAWYEQYF
CDR3 DNA: TGCAGTGCCACAGGGGCTGCTTGGTACGAGCAGTACTTC
J gene: TRBJ2-7
clone size: many
D gene: TRBD1
V gene: TRBV20-1

CDR3 protein: CASSLRGMLGETQYF
CDR3 DNA: TGTGCCAGCAGCTTAAGAGGAATGTTGGGAGAGACCCAGTACTTC
J gene: TRBJ2-5
clone size: .
D gene: .
V gene: TRBV7-3

CDR3 protein: CASSPRNRDVGYGYTF
CDR3 DNA: TGTGCCAGCAGCCCAAGAAACCGGGACGTCGGATATGGCTACACCTTC
J gene: TRBJ1-2
clone size: many
D gene: .
V gene: TRBV7-2

CDR3 protein: CASSLSGTGVLAKNIQYF
CDR3 DNA: TGTGCCAGCAGTTTATCAGGGACAGGGGTCCTAGCCAAAAACATTCAGTACTTC
J gene: TRBJ2-4
clone size: .
D gene: TRBD1
V gene: TRBV27

CDR3 protein: CASSWSLGERDYNEQFF
CDR3 DNA: TGCGCCAGCAGCTGGAGCCTGGGGGAGAGGGATTACAATGAGCAGTTCTTC
J gene: TRBJ2-1
clone size: many
D gene: .
V gene: TRBV5-1

CDR3 protein: CASSEQTGRTETQYF
CDR3 DNA: TGTGCCAGCAGTGAACAGACAGGGCGTACCGAGACCCAGTACTTC
J gene: TRBJ2-5
clone size: .
D gene: TRBD1
V gene: TRBV6-1

CDR3 protein: CSATGAAQVEKLFF
CDR3 DNA: TGCAGCGCGACAGGGGCCGCCCAGGTTGAAAAACTGTTTTTT
J gene: TRBJ1-4
clone size: .
D gene: TRBD1
V gene: TRBV29-1

CDR3 protein: CASRRNLGNTIYF
CDR3 DNA: TGCGCCAGTCGACGGAACCTTGGAAACACCATATATTTT
J gene: TRBJ1-3
clone size: .
D gene: .
V gene: TRBV5-1

CDR3 protein: CASRRLAGGFYEQYF
CDR3 DNA: TGTGCCAGCAGACGACTAGCGGGAGGTTTCTACGAGCAGTACTTC
J gene: TRBJ2-7
clone size: many
D gene: TRBD2
V gene: TRBV27